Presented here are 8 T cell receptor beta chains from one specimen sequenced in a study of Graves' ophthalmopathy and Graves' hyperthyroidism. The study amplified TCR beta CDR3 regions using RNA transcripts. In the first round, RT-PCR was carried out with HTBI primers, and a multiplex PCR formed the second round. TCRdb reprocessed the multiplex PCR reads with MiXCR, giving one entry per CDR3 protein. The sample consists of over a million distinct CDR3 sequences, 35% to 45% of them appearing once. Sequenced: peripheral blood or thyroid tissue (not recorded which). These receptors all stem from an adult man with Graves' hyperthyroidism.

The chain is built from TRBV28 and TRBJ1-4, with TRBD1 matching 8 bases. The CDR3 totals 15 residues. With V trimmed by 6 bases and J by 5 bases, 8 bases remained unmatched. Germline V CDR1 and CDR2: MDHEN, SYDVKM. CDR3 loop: CASRVLTGGNEKLFF. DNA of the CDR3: TGTGCCAGCAGGGTCTTAACAGGGGGAAATGAAAAACTGTTTTTT.

CDR3 DNA sequence: TGTGCCAGCAGCGTAGACAGCGGCAACACTGAAGCTTTCTTT. Protein sequence: CASSVDSGNTEAFF. This rearrangement joins TRBV9 to TRBJ1-1; D gene ambiguous. This CDR3 has 14 amino acids. V lost 0 bases and J 2 bases, leaving 8 bases between the germline ends. Germline CDR1 and CDR2: SGDLS and YYNGEE. The whole variable domain, filled in from reference TRBV9 and TRBJ1-1, reads DSGVTQTPKHLITATGQRVTLRCSPRSGDLSVYWYQQSLDQGLQFLIQYYNGEERAKGNILERFSAQQFPDLHSELNLSSLELGDSALYFCASSVDSGNTEAFFGQGTRLTVV.

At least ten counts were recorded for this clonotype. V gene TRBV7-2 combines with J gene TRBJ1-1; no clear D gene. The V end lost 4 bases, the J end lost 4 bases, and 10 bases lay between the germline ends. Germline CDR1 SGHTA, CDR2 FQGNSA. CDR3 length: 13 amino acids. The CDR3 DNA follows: TGTGCCAGCAGCTCCCTTGGTGGCACTGAAGCTTTCTTT. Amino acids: CASSSLGGTEAFF.

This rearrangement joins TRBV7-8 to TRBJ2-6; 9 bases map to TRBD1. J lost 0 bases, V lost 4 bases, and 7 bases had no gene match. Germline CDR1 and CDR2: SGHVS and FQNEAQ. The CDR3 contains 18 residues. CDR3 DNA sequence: TGTGCCAGCAGCTCCACCGGGACAGGGAACTCTGGGGCCAACGTCCTGACTTTC. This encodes CASSSTGTGNSGANVLTF.

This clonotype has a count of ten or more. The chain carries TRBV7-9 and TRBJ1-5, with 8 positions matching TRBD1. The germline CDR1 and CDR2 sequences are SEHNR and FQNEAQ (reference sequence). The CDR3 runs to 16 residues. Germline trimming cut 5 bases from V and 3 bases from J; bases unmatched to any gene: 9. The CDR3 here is CASSGLGQGNNQPQHF. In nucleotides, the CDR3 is TGTGCCAGCAGCGGACTCGGACAGGGAAACAATCAGCCCCAGCATTTT.

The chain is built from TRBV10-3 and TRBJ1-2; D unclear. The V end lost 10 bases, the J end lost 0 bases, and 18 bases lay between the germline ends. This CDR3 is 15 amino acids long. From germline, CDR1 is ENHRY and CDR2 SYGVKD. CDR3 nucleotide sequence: TGTGCCAGCAAAATAGAGAGCCCCCCTAACTATGGCTACACCTTC. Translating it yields CASKIESPPNYGYTF.

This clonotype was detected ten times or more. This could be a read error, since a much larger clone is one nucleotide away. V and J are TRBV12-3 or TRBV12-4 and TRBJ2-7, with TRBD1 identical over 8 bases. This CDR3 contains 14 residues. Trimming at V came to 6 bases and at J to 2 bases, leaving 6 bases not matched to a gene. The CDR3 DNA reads TGTGCCAGCAGCCGTGGACAGGGTACCTACGAGCAGTACTTC. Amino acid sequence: CASSRGQGTYEQYF.

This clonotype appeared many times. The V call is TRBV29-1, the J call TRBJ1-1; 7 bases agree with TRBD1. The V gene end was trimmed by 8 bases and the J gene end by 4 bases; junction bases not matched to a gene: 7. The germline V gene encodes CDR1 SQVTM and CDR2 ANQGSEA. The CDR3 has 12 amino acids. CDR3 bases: TGCAGCACCCAGACAGGGATCACTGAAGCTTTCTTT. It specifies CSTQTGITEAFF.